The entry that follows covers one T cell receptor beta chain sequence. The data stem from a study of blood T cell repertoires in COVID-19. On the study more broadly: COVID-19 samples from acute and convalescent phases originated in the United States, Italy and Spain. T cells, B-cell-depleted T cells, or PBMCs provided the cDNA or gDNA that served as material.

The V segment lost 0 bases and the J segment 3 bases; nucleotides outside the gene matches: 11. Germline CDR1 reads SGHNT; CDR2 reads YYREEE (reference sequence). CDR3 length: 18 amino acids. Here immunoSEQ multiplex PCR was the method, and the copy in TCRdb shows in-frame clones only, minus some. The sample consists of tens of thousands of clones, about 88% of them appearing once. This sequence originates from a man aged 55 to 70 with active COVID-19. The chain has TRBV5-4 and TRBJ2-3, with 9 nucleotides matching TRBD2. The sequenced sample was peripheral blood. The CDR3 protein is CASSLASALAGVTDTQYF. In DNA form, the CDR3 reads TGTGCCAGCAGCTTGGCCAGCGCGTTAGCGGGAGTTACAGATACGCAGTATTTT. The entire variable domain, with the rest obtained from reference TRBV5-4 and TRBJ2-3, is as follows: ETGVTQSPTHLIKTRGQQVTLRCSSQSGHNTVSWYQQALGQGPQFIFQYYREEENGRGNFPPRFSGLQFPNYSSELNVNALELDDSALYLCASSLASALAGVTDTQYFGPGTRLTVL.